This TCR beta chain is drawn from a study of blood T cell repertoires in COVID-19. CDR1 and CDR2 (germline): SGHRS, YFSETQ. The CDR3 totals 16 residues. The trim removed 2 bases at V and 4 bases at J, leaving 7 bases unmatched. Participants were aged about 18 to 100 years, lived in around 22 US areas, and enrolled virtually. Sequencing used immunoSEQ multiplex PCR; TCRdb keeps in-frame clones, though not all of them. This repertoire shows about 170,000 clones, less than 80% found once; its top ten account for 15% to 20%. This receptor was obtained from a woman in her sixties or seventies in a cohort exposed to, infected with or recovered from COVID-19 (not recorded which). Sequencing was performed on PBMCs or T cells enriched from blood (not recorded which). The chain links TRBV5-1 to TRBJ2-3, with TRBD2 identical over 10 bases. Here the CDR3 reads CASSLPAGGGSDTQYF. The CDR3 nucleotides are TGCGCCAGCAGCTTACCAGCGGGAGGGGGATCAGATACGCAGTATTTT.